The 3 T cell receptor beta chains below were found in one sample sequenced in a study of T cells after yellow fever vaccination. In TCRdb, the 5' RACE reads were re-called with MiXCR into one record per CDR3 protein. Among some 600,000 distinct CDR3 sequences listed, 9% to 15% were seen once. Sequencing used PBMCs, obtained on the day of the yellow fever booster vaccination. Receptors were obtained from a man younger than 45 who received the YFV17D yellow fever vaccine.

V and J are TRBV6-6 and TRBJ1-4; D uncertain. Germline CDR1 reads MNHNY; CDR2 reads SVGAGI (reference sequence). This CDR3 region has 13 residues. V lost 4 bases to trimming and J lost 8 bases, with 11 bases between them. The CDR3 DNA reads as TGTGCCAGCAGTTCCCCCCTGTGGGAAAAACTGTTTTTT. As protein: CASSSPLWEKLFF.

The chain combines TRBV12-3 or TRBV12-4 with TRBJ1-2, with D maybe TRBD1 (6 bases). Trimming shortened V by 7 bases and J by 5 bases, and 23 bases separated the two germline ends. CDR3 length equals 16 residues. CDR3 DNA: TGTGCCAGCACCCCACCAGGGCCTGACAGGTTATATGGCTACACCTTC. This sequence encodes CASTPPGPDRLYGYTF.

This clonotype has a handful of counts. The rearrangement joins TRBV7-9 to TRBJ2-7; 7 positions match TRBD2. The CDR3 runs to 16 residues. The V gene end was trimmed by 1 base and the J gene end by 4 bases; junction bases not matched to a gene: 10. The V gene's germline CDR1 is SEHNR and CDR2 FQNEAQ (reference sequence). CDR3 sequence: CASSLGPGTGGYEQYF. CDR3 DNA: TGTGCCAGCAGCTTAGGCCCCGGGACCGGGGGGTACGAGCAGTACTTC. Together with reference TRBV7-9 and TRBJ2-7, the CDR3 gives the full variable domain: DTGVSQNPRHKITKRGQNVTFRCDPISEHNRLYWYRQTLGQGPEFLTYFQNEAQLEKSRLLSDRFSAERPKGSFSTLEIQRTEQGDSAMYLCASSLGPGTGGYEQYFGPGTRLTVT.